This T cell receptor beta chain comes out of a study of spatial heterogeneity in lung cancer. About the research overall: In tumor regions, TCR transcript counts tracked strongly with a T cell module score from matched bulk RNA-seq. General study points: In tumors, expanded intratumoral alpha and beta TCR counts tracked mutation counts.

Only a few counts were recorded for this clonotype. Its specificity is unknown. TCRdb passed the 5' RACE reads through MiXCR, listing each CDR3 protein once. The sample lists fewer than 25,000 distinct CDR3 sequences; 4% to 5.5% were seen once. V trimming: 1 base; J trimming: 0 bases; junction bases outside the gene matches: 7. This CDR3 has 17 residues. Germline CDR1 reads SGHTA; CDR2 reads FQGNSA. The time point here: sample taken at primary tumor resection. Donation came from around 72 patients with untreated early-stage non-small cell lung cancer. This sequence joins TRBV7-2 and TRBJ1-2, with 8 bases aligning to TRBD1. This TCR was sampled from a male donor with early-stage non-small cell lung cancer. Here the sequenced sample was lung tumor tissue, taken at surgery. CDR3 in amino acids: CASSLEVRGRANYGYTF. Here the CDR3 DNA reads TGTGCCAGCAGCTTAGAAGTCAGGGGGCGAGCTAACTATGGCTACACCTTC.